A single sample is the source of the 15 T cell receptor beta chains below, sequenced in a study of cytomegalovirus exposure and HLA in healthy donors. In the PCR, 60 Vbeta and 13 Jbeta primers were used. Only in-frame clones appear in the TCRdb table, and some are missing; sequencing was by immunoSEQ multiplex PCR. The sample holds roughly 100,000 clones, about 80% seen once. Sequences were obtained from PBMCs. The receptor set was obtained from a male donor in good health and CMV-seropositive.

This clone was recorded a few times. This sequence joins TRBV5-6 and TRBJ2-3, with 7 positions matching TRBD2. This CDR3 is built from 15 residues. Germline CDR1 reads SGHDT; CDR2 reads YYEEEE. Germline trimming cut 1 base from V and 1 base from J; bases unmatched to any gene: 3. CDR3 in amino acids: CASSLRLAGTDTQYF. The CDR3 DNA sequence: TGTGCCAGCAGCTTGCGGCTAGCGGGCACAGATACGCAGTATTTT.

The CDR3 sequence is CASSLQGARNSPLHF. In DNA, the CDR3 is TGTGCCAGCAGTTTACAGGGGGCTAGGAATTCACCCCTCCACTTT. The chain recombines TRBV27 with TRBJ1-6; TRBD1 aligns across 8 bases. CDR1 MNHEY and CDR2 SMNVEV come from the germline V gene (reference sequence). The CDR3 extends over 15 amino acids. V was pared by 2 bases and J by 7 bases, with 4 bases of the junction left unmatched.

The chain uses TRBV19 and TRBJ2-3; tentative D call: TRBD2 (5 bases). This CDR3 is built from 15 residues. The germline gives CDR1 LNHDA, CDR2 SQIVND (reference sequence). The V and J ends lost 5 bases and 2 bases respectively, with 14 bases between them. CDR3 coding DNA: TGTGCCAGTAGTTTGTCTGGGAGATTCACAGATACGCAGTATTTT. Translation gives CASSLSGRFTDTQYF.

The sample holds one count of this clone. The DNA of the CDR3 is TGTGCCAGCAGCTTTCCGGGACAGGGCTCCGGAAACACCATATATTTT. This gives the protein CASSFPGQGSGNTIYF. The chain employs TRBV9 and TRBJ1-3; 9 nucleotides align to TRBD1. Germline CDR1 is SGDLS and CDR2 is YYNGEE. The CDR3 loop spans 16 amino acids. V lost 4 bases, J lost 4 bases, and 9 bases stayed unmatched.

For this clone: The same CDR3 can be traced to other DNA sequences in this sample. This CDR3 reads CAWSVGGNTEAFF. The CDR3 DNA follows: TGTGCCTGGAGTGTGGGAGGAAACACTGAAGCTTTCTTT. This rearrangement joins TRBV30 to TRBJ1-1; D not resolved. This CDR3 region has 13 residues. Germline CDR1 is GTSNPN and CDR2 is SVGIG (reference sequence). Trimming shortened V by 0 bases and J by 2 bases, and 7 bases separated the two germline ends.

This chain joins TRBV6-1 and TRBJ1-1; 7 bases line up with TRBD1. The length of the CDR3 is 15 residues. Germline V gene lookup returns CDR1 MNHNS and CDR2 SASEGT. The J segment lost 5 bases and the V segment lost 4 bases, leaving 10 bases of the junction unmatched. The CDR3 region has the DNA TGTGCCAGCAGTGCCCTTACAGGGGTTGGTACTGAAGCTTTCTTT. Translation gives CASSALTGVGTEAFF.

The chain links TRBV13 to TRBJ1-1; 9 positions agree with TRBD1. This CDR3 is 15 amino acids long. Per germline, CDR1 PRHDT and CDR2 FYEKMQ (reference sequence). V trimming: 5 bases; J trimming: 6 bases; junction bases outside the gene matches: 10. In DNA form, the CDR3 reads TGTGCCAGCAGCCCCCGGACAGGGGATTTCGCTGAAGCTTTCTTT. Translation: CASSPRTGDFAEAFF. Full variable domain (outside the CDR3, taken from reference TRBV13 and TRBJ1-1): AAGVIQSPRHLIKEKRETATLKCYPIPRHDTVYWYQQGPGQDPQFLISFYEKMQSDKGSIPDRFSAQQFSDYHSELNMSSLELGDSALYFCASSPRTGDFAEAFFGQGTRLTVV.

CDR3 protein: CASKLTGGRTEAFF. CDR3 coding DNA: TGTGCCAGTAAACTCACAGGGGGGAGAACTGAAGCTTTCTTT. This chain joins TRBV19 and TRBJ1-1, with 8 bases aligning to TRBD1. With V trimmed by 7 bases and J by 5 bases, 9 bases remained unmatched. Germline CDR1 and CDR2: LNHDA and SQIVND (reference sequence). This CDR3 region has 14 residues.

The gene calls are TRBV5-1 and TRBJ2-7; the match to TRBD2 covers 8 bases. Trimming took 0 bases from V and 2 from J; bases not matched to a gene: 7. From germline, CDR1 is SGHRS and CDR2 YFSETQ. The CDR3 spans 16 residues. CDR3 amino acids: CASSLGASGGPYEQYF. CDR3 DNA sequence: TGCGCCAGCAGCTTGGGGGCCTCGGGGGGGCCCTACGAGCAGTACTTC.

The rearrangement uses TRBV9 and TRBJ2-7, with 9 nucleotides matching TRBD1. The CDR3 is 17 amino acids. The junction had 12 bases not matched to a gene; V was cut back by 4 bases and J by 1 base. The germline CDR1 and CDR2 sequences are SGDLS and YYNGEE. The CDR3 region has the DNA TGTGCCAGCAGCCCAATGGCTCCGGGACAGGGTTCCTACGAGCAGTACTTC. Translated, it gives CASSPMAPGQGSYEQYF.

The sample holds one count of this clone. This rearrangement joins TRBV7-9 to TRBJ2-5; 11 nucleotides agree with TRBD1. This CDR3 contains 15 residues. The germline V gene encodes CDR1 SEHNR and CDR2 FQNEAQ (reference sequence). V gave up 2 bases and J gave up 4 bases; unmatched junction bases: 3. The DNA of the CDR3 is TGTGCCAGCAGCTTAACCGGGACAGGGGGAGAGACCCAGTACTTC. Its translation is CASSLTGTGGETQYF.

The chain recombines TRBV19 with TRBJ1-5; no definite D call. Germline V gene data show CDR1 as LNHDA and CDR2 as SQIVND (reference sequence). The length of the CDR3 is 15 residues. Trimming left V 3 bases short and J 9 bases short, with 18 bases between. In nucleotides, the CDR3 is TGTGCCAGTAGTATTACAGCTCCCTCCCCAGGGCCCCAGCATTTT. Protein: CASSITAPSPGPQHF.

This clone was seen a handful of times. This rearrangement joins TRBV10-2 to TRBJ1-1; D perhaps matches TRBD1 (5 bases). CDR1 and CDR2 from the germline V gene are WSHSY and SAAADI. The ends were cut back, 0 bases at V and 11 bases at J, with 16 bases in the middle. This CDR3 is built from 14 residues. CDR3: CASSESQGSRHAFF. The CDR3 DNA reads TGCGCCAGCAGTGAGTCGCAGGGATCGAGGCATGCTTTCTTT.

The chain has TRBV5-4 and TRBJ1-2; D gene uncertain. The V end was cut by 4 bases, the J end by 6 bases, with 16 bases between. The CDR3 length is 14 residues. Germline CDR1 is SGHNT and CDR2 is YYREEE (reference sequence). Written as DNA, the CDR3 is TGTGCCAGCAGCCCCGCGGGGTTTGGGGATGGCTACACCTTC. Translation gives CASSPAGFGDGYTF.

The J gene is TRBJ1-2, the V gene TRBV19; 8 bases are a match to TRBD1. The CDR3 has 15 residues. V shed 1 base and J 5 bases; nucleotides not matched to a gene: 6. The germline V gene encodes CDR1 LNHDA and CDR2 SQIVND (reference sequence). The CDR3 reads CASSIGGQAGYGYTF. CDR3 bases: TGTGCCAGTAGTATAGGGGGACAGGCGGGTTATGGCTACACCTTC.